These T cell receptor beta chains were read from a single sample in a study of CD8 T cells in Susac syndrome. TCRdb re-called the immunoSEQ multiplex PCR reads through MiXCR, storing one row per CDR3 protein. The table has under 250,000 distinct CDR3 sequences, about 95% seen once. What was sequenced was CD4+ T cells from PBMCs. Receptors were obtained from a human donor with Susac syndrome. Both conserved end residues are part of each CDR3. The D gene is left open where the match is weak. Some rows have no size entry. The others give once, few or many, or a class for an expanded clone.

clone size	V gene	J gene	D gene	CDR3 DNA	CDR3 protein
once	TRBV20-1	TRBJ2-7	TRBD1	TGCAGTGCTAGAGATCCTGACAGGGGGAGCGAGCAGTACTTC	CSARDPDRGSEQYF
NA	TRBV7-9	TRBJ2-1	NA	TGTGCCAGCAGCCCCGAGAATGAGCAGTTCTTC	CASSPENEQFF
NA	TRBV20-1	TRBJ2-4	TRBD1	TGCAGTGCTAGAGAACAGGGGCGTGACATTCAGTACTTC	CSAREQGRDIQYF
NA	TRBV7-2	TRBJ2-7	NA	TGTGCCAGCAGCTTAGAAGGGGGGCTTTCCTACGAGCAGTACTTC	CASSLEGGLSYEQYF
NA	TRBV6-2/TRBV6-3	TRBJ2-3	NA	TGTGCCAGCAGGTCGCAGGCCACTAGCACAGATACGCAGTATTTT	CASRSQATSTDTQYF
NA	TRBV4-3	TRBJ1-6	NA	TGCGCCAGCAGCCCCTCTAGGGGCGCGGAAAATTCACCCCTCCACTTT	CASSPSRGAENSPLHF
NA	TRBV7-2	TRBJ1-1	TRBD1	TGTGCCAGCAGCCCGACAGGGGGGAACACTGAAGCTTTCTTT	CASSPTGGNTEAFF
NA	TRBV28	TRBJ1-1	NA	TGTGCCAGCAGTGTGGGTTCGAGGTTGGCCACTGAAGCTTTCTTT	CASSVGSRLATEAFF
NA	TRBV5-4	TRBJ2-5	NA	TGTGCCAGCAGCCAGGACATCCAAGAGACCCAGTACTTC	CASSQDIQETQYF
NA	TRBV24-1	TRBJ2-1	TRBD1	TGTGCCACCAGTGATTCCGGGACAGGGGGTGCTTTTTCTGGCAATGAGCAGTTCTTC	CATSDSGTGGAFSGNEQFF
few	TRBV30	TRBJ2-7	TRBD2	TGTGCCTGGAGTGTGAGCGGGGGCGAGCAGTACTTC	CAWSVSGGEQYF
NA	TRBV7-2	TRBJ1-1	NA	TGTGCCAGCAGGCGGACCGGTGAAGCTTTCTTT	CASRRTGEAFF
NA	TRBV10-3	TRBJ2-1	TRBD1	TGTGCCATCACCCTGGGGACAGGAGAGCAGTTCTTC	CAITLGTGEQFF
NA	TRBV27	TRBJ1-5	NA	TGTGCCAGCAGATCCTGGGGGGGCGCCCAGCCCCAGCATTTT	CASRSWGGAQPQHF
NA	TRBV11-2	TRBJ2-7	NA	TGTGCCAGCAGCTTCCACGGATTACTCGGGCACGAGCAGTACTTC	CASSFHGLLGHEQYF
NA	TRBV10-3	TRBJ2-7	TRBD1	TGTGCCATCAGTGACCTCGCTGCCGGGACAGGGGTTTCCGAGCAGTACTTC	CAISDLAAGTGVSEQYF
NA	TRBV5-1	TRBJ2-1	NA	TGCGCCAGCAGCTTGGGACCCACAGGCTCCTACAATGAGCAGTTCTTC	CASSLGPTGSYNEQFF
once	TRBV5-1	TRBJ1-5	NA	TGCGCCAGCAGCCCCGACGGATCCGGGCAGCCCCAGCATTTT	CASSPDGSGQPQHF
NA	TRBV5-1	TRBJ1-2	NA	TGCGCCAGCAGCTCCTTTGATCCGCGCTATGGCTACACCTTC	CASSSFDPRYGYTF
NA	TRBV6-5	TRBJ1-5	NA	TGTGCCAGCAGTTACTCGGCGGGGGAGGGAGTAAATCAGCCCCAGCATTTT	CASSYSAGEGVNQPQHF